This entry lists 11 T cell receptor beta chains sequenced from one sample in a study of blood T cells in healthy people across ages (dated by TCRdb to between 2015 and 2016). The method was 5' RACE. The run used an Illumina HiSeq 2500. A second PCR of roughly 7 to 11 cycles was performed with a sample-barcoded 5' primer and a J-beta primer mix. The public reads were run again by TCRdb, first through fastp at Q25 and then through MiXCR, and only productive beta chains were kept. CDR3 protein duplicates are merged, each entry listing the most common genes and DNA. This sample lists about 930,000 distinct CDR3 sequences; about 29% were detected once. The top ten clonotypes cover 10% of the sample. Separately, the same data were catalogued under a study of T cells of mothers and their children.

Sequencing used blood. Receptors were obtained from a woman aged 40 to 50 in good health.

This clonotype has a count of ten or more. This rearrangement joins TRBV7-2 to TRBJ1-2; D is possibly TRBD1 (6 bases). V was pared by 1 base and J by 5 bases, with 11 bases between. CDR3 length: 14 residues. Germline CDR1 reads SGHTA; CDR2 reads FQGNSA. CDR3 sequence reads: CASSLVGGDYGYTF. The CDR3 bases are TGTGCCAGCAGCTTAGTAGGGGGGGATTATGGCTACACCTTC.

The CDR3 nucleotides read TGCAGTGCTTCCGGGTCTCAGCGGAACTATGGCTACACCTTC. Its protein is CSASGSQRNYGYTF. This chain joins TRBV20-1 and TRBJ1-2; no clear D. CDR1 is DFQATT, CDR2 SNEGSKA, per germline (reference sequence). There are 14 residues in the CDR3. Trimming removed 5 bases from V and 2 bases from J, with 15 bases in between.

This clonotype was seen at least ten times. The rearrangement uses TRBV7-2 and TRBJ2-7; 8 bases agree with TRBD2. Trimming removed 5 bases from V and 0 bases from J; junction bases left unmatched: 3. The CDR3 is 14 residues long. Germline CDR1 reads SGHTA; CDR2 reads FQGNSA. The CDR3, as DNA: TGTGCCAGCAGCCCGGGACTAGTCTCCTACGAGCAGTACTTC. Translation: CASSPGLVSYEQYF.

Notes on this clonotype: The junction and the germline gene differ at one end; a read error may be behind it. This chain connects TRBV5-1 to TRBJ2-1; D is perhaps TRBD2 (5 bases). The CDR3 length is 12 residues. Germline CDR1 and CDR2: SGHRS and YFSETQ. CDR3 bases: TGCGTCAGCAGCTTGACTACCTCGGAGCAGTTCTTC. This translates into CVSSLTTSEQFF.

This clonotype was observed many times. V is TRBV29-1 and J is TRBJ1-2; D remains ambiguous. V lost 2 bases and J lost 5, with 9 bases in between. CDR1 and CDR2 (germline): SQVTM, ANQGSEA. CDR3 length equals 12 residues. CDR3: CSVEKAVYGYTF. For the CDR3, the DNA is TGCAGCGTTGAAAAGGCAGTTTATGGCTACACCTTC.

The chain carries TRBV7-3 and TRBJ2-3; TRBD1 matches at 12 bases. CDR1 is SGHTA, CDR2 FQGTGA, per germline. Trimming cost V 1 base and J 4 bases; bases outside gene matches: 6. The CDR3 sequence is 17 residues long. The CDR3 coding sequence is TGTGCCAGCAGCTTAAACCCTGGGACAGGGGGCGCAGATACGCAGTATTTT. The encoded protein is CASSLNPGTGGADTQYF.

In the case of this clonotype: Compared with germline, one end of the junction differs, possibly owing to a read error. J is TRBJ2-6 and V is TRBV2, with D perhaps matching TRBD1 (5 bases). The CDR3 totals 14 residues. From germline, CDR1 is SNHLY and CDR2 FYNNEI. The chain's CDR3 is CASSQGPGANVRTF. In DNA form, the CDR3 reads TGTGCCAGCAGTCAGGGCCCTGGGGCCAACGTCCGGACTTTC.

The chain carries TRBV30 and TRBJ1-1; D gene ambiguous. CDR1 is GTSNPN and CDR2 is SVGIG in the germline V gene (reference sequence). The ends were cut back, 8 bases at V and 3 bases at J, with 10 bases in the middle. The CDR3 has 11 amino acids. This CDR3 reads CAGGPDTEAFF. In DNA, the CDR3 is TGTGCCGGCGGGCCGGACACTGAAGCTTTCTTT.

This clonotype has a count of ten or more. The CDR3 DNA is TGTGCCAGCAGCTTAGGGGACGGCGATGGGGAGACCCAGTACTTC. It translates to CASSLGDGDGETQYF. The V and J genes are TRBV7-6 and TRBJ2-5; D may match TRBD1 or TRBD2 (5 bases each). The CDR3 contains 15 residues. Germline assignment: CDR1 SGHVS and CDR2 FNYEAQ. The V end lost 1 base, the J end lost 5 bases, and 14 bases lay between the germline ends.

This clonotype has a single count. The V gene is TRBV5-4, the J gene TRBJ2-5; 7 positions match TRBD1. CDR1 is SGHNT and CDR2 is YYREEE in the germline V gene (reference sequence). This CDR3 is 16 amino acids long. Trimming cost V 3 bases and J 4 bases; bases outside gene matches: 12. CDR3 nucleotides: TGTGCCAGCAGCTCCTCGGGGTACAGGGGTCCAGAGACCCAGTACTTC. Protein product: CASSSSGYRGPETQYF.

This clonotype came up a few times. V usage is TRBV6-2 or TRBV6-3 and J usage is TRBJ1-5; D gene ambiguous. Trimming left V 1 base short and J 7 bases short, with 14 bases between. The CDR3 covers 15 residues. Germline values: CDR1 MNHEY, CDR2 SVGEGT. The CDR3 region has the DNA TGTGCCAGCAGTTACTTATCCCTTCCGGGGCAGCCCCAGCATTTT. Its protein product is CASSYLSLPGQPQHF.